The TCR beta chain described here comes from a study of blood T cell repertoires in COVID-19. This CDR3 is 15 amino acids long. Germline lookup yields CDR1 SGHVS and CDR2 FNYEAQ. The V gene end was trimmed by 1 base and the J gene end by 4 bases; junction bases not matched to a gene: 6. Recovered status in Cohort 3 required two negative PCRs, clearance, or symptom resolution. Sequencing was performed with immunoSEQ multiplex PCR; in TCRdb, only in-frame clones are kept and a portion is missing. The sample holds some 350,000 clones, more than 70% seen once. The receptor's source is a woman aged 25-40 years who had recovered from COVID-19. The chain joins TRBV7-6 to TRBJ2-7; TRBD2 agrees at 8 bases. The sequencing input was PBMCs or T cells enriched from blood (not recorded which). The CDR3 loop reads CASSLGAGALYEQYF. In nucleotides, the CDR3 is TGTGCCAGCAGCTTAGGAGCGGGGGCCCTTTACGAGCAGTACTTC.